A single sample is the source of the 3 T cell receptor beta chains below, sequenced in a study of blood T cell repertoires in COVID-19. TCRdb's copy holds only in-frame clones and misses some; the assay was immunoSEQ multiplex PCR. Among about 190,000 clones, around four fifths were seen once, and the ten largest hold 20%. The source material was peripheral blood. All receptors derive from a human donor in a cohort sampled during active COVID-19.

This clone was found a few times. The chain is built from TRBV27 and TRBJ1-1, with D possibly being TRBD1 (6 bases). The CDR3 totals 14 residues. CDR1 is MNHEY and CDR2 is SMNVEV in the germline V gene (reference sequence). Trimming pared 0 bases from V and 4 bases from J, leaving 9 bases between. This CDR3 reads CASSLSPRGTEAFF. The CDR3 DNA reads as TGTGCCAGCAGTTTATCGCCCAGGGGCACTGAAGCTTTCTTT.

The gene calls are TRBV4-1 and TRBJ2-1; 7 bases fit TRBD1. V lost 2 bases, J lost 5 bases, and 3 bases stayed unmatched. The CDR3 is 14 residues long. Germline CDR1 MGHRA, CDR2 YSYEKL. CDR3 in amino acids: CASSQNRGDNEQFF. The CDR3 DNA reads TGCGCCAGCAGCCAAAACAGGGGCGACAATGAGCAGTTCTTC.

The V gene is TRBV21-1, the J gene TRBJ1-2. TRBV21-1 is a listed pseudogene. The CDR3 extends over 16 amino acids. CDR3: CASSKGGYRTNYGYTF. In nucleotides, the CDR3 is TGTGCCAGCAGCAAAGGAGGGTACAGAACTAACTATGGCTACACCTTC.